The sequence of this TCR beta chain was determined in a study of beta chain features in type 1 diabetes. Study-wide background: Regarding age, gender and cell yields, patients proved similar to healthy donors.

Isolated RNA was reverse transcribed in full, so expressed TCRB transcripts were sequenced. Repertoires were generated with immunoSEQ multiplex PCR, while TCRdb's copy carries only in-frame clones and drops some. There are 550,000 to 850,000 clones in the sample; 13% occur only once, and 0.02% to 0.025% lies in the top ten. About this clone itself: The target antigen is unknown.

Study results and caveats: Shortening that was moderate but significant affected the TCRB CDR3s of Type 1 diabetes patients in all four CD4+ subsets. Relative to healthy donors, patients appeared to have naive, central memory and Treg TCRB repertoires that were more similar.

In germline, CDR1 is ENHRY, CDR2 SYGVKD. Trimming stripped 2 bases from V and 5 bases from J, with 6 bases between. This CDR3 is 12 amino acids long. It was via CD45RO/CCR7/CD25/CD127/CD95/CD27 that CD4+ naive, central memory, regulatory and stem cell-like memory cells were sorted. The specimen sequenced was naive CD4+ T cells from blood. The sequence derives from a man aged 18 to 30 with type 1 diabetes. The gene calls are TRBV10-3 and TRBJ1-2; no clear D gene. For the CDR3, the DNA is TGTGCCATCAGTGAGGGAGGGTATGGCTACACCTTC. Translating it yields CAISEGGYGYTF.